The entry that follows covers one T cell receptor (beta chain) sequence. Clones were sequenced by immunoSEQ multiplex PCR, and TCRdb holds only the in-frame ones, with some missing. Altogether about 110,000 clones are present, about 93% being singletons, with the ten largest covering 1% to 1.5%. This entry comes from a study of blood T cell repertoires in COVID-19. Germline V gives CDR1 WSHSY, CDR2 SAAADI. V was clipped by 9 bases and J by 4 bases; unmatched bases: 2. CDR3 length: 12 amino acids. The sample taken for sequencing was peripheral blood. The receptor comes from a woman younger than 45 with acute or convalescent COVID-19. The V call is TRBV10-2, the J call TRBJ2-2; 7 bases align to TRBD1. The CDR3 nucleotides are TGCGCCAGGACAGGGATCACCGGGGAGCTGTTTTTT. Translation gives CARTGITGELFF.